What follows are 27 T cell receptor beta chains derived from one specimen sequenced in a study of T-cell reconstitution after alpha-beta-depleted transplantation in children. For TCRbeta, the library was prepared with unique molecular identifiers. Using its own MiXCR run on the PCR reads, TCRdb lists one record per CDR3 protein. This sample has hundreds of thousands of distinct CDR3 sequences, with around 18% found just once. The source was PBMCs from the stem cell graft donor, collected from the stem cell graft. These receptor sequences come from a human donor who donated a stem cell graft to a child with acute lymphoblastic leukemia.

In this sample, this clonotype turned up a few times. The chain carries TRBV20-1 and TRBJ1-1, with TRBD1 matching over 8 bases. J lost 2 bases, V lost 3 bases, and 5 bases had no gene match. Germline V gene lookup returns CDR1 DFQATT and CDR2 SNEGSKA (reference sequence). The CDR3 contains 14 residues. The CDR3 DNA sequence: TGCAGTGCTAGTACAGGGGGAAGCAACACTGAAGCTTTCTTT. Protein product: CSASTGGSNTEAFF.

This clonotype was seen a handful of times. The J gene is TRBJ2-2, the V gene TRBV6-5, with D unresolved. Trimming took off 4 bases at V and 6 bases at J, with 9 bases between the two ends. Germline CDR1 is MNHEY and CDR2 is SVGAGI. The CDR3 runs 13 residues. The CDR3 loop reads CASSSTTSGELFF. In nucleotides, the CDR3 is TGTGCCAGCAGTTCTACTACGTCCGGGGAGCTGTTTTTT.

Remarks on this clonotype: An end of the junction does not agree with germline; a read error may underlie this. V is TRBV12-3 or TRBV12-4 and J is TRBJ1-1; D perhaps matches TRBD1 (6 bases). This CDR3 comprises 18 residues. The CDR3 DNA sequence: TGTACCAGCAGTTTTAACGTGGAGGCACCCTGGGGGCACACTGAAGCTTTCTTT. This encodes CTSSFNVEAPWGHTEAFF.

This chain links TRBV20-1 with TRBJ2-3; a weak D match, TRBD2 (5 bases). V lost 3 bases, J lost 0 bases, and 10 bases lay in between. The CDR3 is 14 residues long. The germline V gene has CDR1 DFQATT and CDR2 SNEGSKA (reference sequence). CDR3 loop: CSASNRGSTDTQYF. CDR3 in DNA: TGCAGTGCTAGTAATCGGGGAAGCACAGATACGCAGTATTTT.

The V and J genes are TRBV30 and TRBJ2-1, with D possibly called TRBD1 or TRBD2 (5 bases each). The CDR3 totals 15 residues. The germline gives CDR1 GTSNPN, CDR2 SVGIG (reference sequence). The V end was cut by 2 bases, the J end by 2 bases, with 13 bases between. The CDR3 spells CAWSWDHHTYNEQFF. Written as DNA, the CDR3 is TGTGCCTGGAGTTGGGACCATCATACCTACAATGAGCAGTTCTTC.

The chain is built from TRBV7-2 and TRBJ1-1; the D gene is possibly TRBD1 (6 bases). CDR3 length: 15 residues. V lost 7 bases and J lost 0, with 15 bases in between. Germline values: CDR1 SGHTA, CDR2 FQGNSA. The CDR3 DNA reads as TGTGCCAGCACCAACCCCGGGACACTGAACACTGAAGCTTTCTTT. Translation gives CASTNPGTLNTEAFF.

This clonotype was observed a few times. The CDR3 is CASSHSARLGDYGYTF. CDR3 DNA: TGCGCCAGCAGCCACTCGGCCCGACTAGGCGACTATGGCTACACCTTC. The V and J genes are TRBV5-1 and TRBJ1-2; no clear D. This CDR3 spans 16 amino acids. Germline loops: CDR1 SGHRS, CDR2 YFSETQ. Trimming took 4 bases from V and 3 from J, leaving 19 bases between them. Complete variable domain (other parts from reference TRBV5-1 and TRBJ1-2): KAGVTQTPRYLIKTRGQQVTLSCSPISGHRSVSWYQQTPGQGLQFLFEYFSETQRNKGNFPGRFSGRQFSNSRSEMNVSTLELGDSALYLCASSHSARLGDYGYTFGSGTRLTVV.

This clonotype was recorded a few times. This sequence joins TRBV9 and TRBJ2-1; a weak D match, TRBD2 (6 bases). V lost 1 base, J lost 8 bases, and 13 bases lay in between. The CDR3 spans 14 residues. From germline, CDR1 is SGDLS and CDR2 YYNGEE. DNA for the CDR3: TGTGCCAGCAGCGTATGGGGATGGGGGGATGAGCAGTTCTTC. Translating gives CASSVWGWGDEQFF.

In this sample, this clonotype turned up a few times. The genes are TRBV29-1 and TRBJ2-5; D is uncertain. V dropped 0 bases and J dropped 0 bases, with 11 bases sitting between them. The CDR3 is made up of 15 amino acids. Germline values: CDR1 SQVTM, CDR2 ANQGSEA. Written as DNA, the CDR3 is TGCAGCGTTGAAGATCTTCGAGCGTACCAAGAGACCCAGTACTTC. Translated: CSVEDLRAYQETQYF.

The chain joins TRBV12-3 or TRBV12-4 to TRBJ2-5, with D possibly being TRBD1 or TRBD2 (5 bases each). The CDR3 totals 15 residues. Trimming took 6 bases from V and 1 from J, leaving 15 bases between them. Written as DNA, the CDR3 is TGTGCCAGCAGAAGTACCGGGACCGGCCAAGAGACCCAGTACTTC. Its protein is CASRSTGTGQETQYF.

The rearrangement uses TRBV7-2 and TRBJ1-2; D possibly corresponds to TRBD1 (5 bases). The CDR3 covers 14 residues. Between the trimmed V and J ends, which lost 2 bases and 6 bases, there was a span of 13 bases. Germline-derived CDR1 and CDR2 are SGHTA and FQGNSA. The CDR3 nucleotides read TGTGCCAGCAGCTTAAGCAGGGTAGGAAATGGCTACACCTTC. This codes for CASSLSRVGNGYTF.

The CDR3 nucleotides read TGTGCCAGCTCACAGGACGGGAACTACGAGCAGTACTTC. It codes for CASSQDGNYEQYF. V gene TRBV18 combines with J gene TRBJ2-7; D perhaps matches TRBD2 (5 bases). V shed 4 bases and J shed 3 bases, with 10 bases lying between them. The CDR3 loop spans 13 amino acids. Germline V gene lookup returns CDR1 KGHSH and CDR2 LQKENI.

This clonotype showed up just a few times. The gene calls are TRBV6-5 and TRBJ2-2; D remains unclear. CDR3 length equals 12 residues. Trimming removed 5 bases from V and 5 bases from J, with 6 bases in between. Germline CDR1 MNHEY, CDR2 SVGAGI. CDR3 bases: TGTGCCAGCAGTCTATTTACCGGGGAGCTGTTTTTT. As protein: CASSLFTGELFF.

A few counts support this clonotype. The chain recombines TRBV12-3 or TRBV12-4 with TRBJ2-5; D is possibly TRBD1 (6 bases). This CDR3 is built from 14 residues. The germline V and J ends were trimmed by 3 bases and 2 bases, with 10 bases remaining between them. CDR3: CASSLGARQETQYF. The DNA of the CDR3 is TGTGCCAGCAGTTTGGGGGCGCGGCAAGAGACCCAGTACTTC.

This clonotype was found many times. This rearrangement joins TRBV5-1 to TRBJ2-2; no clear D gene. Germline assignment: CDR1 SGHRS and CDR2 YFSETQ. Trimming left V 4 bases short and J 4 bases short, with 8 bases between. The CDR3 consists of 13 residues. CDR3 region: CASSQSSTGELFF. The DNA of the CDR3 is TGCGCCAGCAGCCAATCCTCCACCGGGGAGCTGTTTTTT.

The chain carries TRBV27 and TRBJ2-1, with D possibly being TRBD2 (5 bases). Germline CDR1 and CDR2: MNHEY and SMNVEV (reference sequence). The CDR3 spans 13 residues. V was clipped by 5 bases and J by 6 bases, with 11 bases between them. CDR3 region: CASSPEASNEQFF. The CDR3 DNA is TGTGCCAGCAGTCCGGAGGCTTCCAATGAGCAGTTCTTC.

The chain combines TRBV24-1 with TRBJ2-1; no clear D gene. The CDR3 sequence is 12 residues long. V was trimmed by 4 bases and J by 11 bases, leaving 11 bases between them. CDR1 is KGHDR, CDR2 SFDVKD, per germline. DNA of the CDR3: TGTGCCACCAGTGAAACTTCGTTAAAGCAGTTCTTC. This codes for CATSETSLKQFF.

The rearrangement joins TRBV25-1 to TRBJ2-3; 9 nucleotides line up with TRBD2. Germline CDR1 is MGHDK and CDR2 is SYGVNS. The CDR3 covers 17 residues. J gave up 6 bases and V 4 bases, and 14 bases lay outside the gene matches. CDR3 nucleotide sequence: TGTGCCAGCAGTGGGCCCGCTCTAGCGGGATCAAGGGATACGCAGTATTTT. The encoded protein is CASSGPALAGSRDTQYF.

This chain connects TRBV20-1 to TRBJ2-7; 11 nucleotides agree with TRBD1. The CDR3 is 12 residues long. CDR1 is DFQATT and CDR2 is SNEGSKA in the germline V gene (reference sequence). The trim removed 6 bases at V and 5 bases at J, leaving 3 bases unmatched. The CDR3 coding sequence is TGCAGTGCGGGACAGGGGGGCCACGAGCAGTACTTC. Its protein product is CSAGQGGHEQYF.

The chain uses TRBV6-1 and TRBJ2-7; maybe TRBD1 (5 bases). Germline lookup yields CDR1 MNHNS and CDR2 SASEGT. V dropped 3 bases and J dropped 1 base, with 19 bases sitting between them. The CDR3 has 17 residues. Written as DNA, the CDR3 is TGTGCCAGCAGTGAGCCAGGGATAGGATTCTCATCCTACGAGCAGTACTTC. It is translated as CASSEPGIGFSSYEQYF.

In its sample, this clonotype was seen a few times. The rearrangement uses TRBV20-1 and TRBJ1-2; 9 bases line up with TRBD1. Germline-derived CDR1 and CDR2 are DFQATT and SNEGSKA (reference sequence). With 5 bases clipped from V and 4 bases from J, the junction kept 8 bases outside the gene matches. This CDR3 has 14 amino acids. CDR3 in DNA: TGCAGTGCTGACGCTGGACAGGGGATCTATGGCTACACCTTC. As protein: CSADAGQGIYGYTF.

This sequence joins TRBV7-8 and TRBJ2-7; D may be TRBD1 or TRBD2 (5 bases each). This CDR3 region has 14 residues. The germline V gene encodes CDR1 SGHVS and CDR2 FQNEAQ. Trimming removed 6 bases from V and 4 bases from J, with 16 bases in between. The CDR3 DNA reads TGTGCCAGCAGGACGAGGGCAGGGTCGTACGAGCAGTACTTC. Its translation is CASRTRAGSYEQYF.

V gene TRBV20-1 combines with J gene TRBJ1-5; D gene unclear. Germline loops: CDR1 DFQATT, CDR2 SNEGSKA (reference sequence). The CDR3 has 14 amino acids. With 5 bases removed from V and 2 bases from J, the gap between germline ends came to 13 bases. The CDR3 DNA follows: TGCAGTGCTCACCAAAGGGCCGGCAATCAGCCCCAGCATTTT. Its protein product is CSAHQRAGNQPQHF.

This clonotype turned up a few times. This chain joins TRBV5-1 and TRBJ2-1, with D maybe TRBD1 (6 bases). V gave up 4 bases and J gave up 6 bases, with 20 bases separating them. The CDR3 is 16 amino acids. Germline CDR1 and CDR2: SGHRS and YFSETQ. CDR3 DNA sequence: TGCGCCAGCAGCCCCCAGGCAGGGGCCGGGATCAATGAGCAGTTCTTC. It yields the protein CASSPQAGAGINEQFF. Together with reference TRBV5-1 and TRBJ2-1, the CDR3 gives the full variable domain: KAGVTQTPRYLIKTRGQQVTLSCSPISGHRSVSWYQQTPGQGLQFLFEYFSETQRNKGNFPGRFSGRQFSNSRSEMNVSTLELGDSALYLCASSPQAGAGINEQFFGPGTRLTVL.

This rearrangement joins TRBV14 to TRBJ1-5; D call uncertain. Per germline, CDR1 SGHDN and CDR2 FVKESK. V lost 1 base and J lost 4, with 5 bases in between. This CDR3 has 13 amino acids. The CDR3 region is CASSQGGNQPQHF. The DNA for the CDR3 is TGTGCCAGCAGCCAAGGGGGAAATCAGCCCCAGCATTTT.

This chain's CDR3 is CASSYTEQRYEQYF. The CDR3, as DNA: TGTGCCAGCAGTTACACGGAGCAGCGCTACGAGCAGTACTTC. The rearrangement joins TRBV6-5 to TRBJ2-7; D is uncertain. Looked up from germline, CDR1 is MNHEY and CDR2 is SVGAGI. The CDR3 is 14 residues long. Trimming stripped 2 bases from V and 3 bases from J, with 11 bases between.

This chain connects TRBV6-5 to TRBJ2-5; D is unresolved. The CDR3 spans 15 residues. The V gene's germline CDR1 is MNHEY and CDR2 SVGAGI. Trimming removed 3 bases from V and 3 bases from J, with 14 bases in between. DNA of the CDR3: TGTGCCAGCAGTTATAGGGCTGTGGCCGAAGAGACCCAGTACTTC. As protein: CASSYRAVAEETQYF.